These 21 T cell receptor beta chains share one sample of origin, sequenced in a study of blood T cell repertoires in COVID-19. This table comes from immunoSEQ multiplex PCR, and its TCRdb copy is limited to in-frame clones, with some not included. The data hold over 200,000 clones, with about 88% observed a single time. The specimen sequenced was peripheral blood. The receptor set was obtained from a man in his forties with active or convalescent COVID-19.

V usage is TRBV2 and J usage is TRBJ1-5; D may be TRBD1 (6 bases). Deletions cut 6 bases from V and 1 base from J, with 22 bases between. CDR1 is SNHLY, CDR2 FYNNEI, per germline. CDR3 length equals 18 residues. In DNA, the CDR3 is TGTGCCAGCAGCGAAAGAGGGACATCGGGAAGGAGCAATCAGCCCCAGCATTTT. Its protein is CASSERGTSGRSNQPQHF.

The chain has TRBV19 and TRBJ1-3, with D uncertain. V was shortened by 4 bases and J by 2 bases, with 15 bases between the two germline ends. Per germline, CDR1 LNHDA and CDR2 SQIVND (reference sequence). The CDR3 runs to 16 residues. In DNA, the CDR3 is TGTGCCAGTAGTACATCGACGAGGGAAGCTGGAAACACCATATATTTT. It specifies CASSTSTREAGNTIYF.

The chain employs TRBV30 and TRBJ1-2; D is unclear. CDR1 GTSNPN and CDR2 SVGIG come from the germline V gene (reference sequence). The length of the CDR3 is 11 residues. Trimming shortened V by 7 bases and J by 3 bases, and 9 bases separated the two germline ends. CDR3 amino acids: CASVRDYGYTF. CDR3 in DNA: TGTGCCTCGGTGAGAGACTATGGCTACACCTTC.

This clone has ten or more counts. This chain connects TRBV3-1 (or the pseudogene TRBV3-2) to TRBJ2-7; TRBD1 is a possible D gene (6 bases). This CDR3 region has 16 residues. Germline CDR1 and CDR2: LGHDT and YNNKEL (reference sequence). Trimming stripped 0 bases from V and 1 base from J, with 13 bases between. Here the CDR3 reads CASSQDQSTGSYEQYF. CDR3 DNA: TGTGCCAGCAGCCAAGATCAATCAACAGGGTCCTACGAGCAGTACTTC.

The chain couples TRBV2 to TRBJ1-1; D unclear. CDR1 is SNHLY and CDR2 is FYNNEI in the germline V gene. This CDR3 comprises 11 residues. Deletions cut 1 base from V and 8 bases from J, with 5 bases between. CDR3 in DNA: TGTGCCAGCAGTGAAGGCACAGAAGCTTTCTTT. Its translation is CASSEGTEAFF.

This clone was recorded once. At one of its ends the junction is not consistent with the germline gene, which may arise from a read error. The CDR3 reads CASSLVQGGLF. The CDR3 nucleotides read TGCGCCAGCAGCTTGGTACAGGGGGGTCTCTTC. The chain couples TRBV5-1 to TRBJ2-1; 8 bases align to TRBD1. From germline, CDR1 is SGHRS and CDR2 YFSETQ. This CDR3 is 11 amino acids long.

CDR3 protein: CASSYGTGVNTIYF. The CDR3 nucleotides read TGTGCCAGCAGTTACGGGACAGGGGTAAACACCATATATTTT. The J gene is TRBJ1-3, the V gene TRBV6-5; TRBD1 agrees at 10 bases. The CDR3 runs to 14 residues. V gave up 2 bases and J gave up 6 bases; unmatched junction bases: 1. CDR1 MNHEY and CDR2 SVGAGI come from the germline V gene.

The rearrangement links TRBV28 to TRBJ1-6; no clear D. Germline values: CDR1 MDHEN, CDR2 SYDVKM. The V gene lost 6 bases and the J gene lost 8 bases, with 11 bases spanning the gap. The CDR3 loop spans 13 amino acids. In nucleotides, the CDR3 is TGTGCCAGCAGACCCTTGAGGGATTCACCCCTCCACTTT. It yields the protein CASRPLRDSPLHF.

For this clone: Compared with germline, one end of the junction differs, possibly owing to a read error. The chain is built from TRBV13 and TRBJ1-1; 9 nucleotides agree with TRBD1. The CDR3 loop spans 14 amino acids. In germline, CDR1 is PRHDT, CDR2 FYEKMQ (reference sequence). CDR3 region: CASSSRQGVLESFF. The CDR3 DNA reads TGTGCCAGCAGCTCAAGACAGGGGGTTCTTGAATCTTTCTTT.

The chain is built from TRBV12-3 or TRBV12-4 and TRBJ1-2; TRBD1 matches at 9 bases. V shed 7 bases and J 6 bases; nucleotides not matched to a gene: 6. CDR3 length equals 13 residues. Here the CDR3 DNA reads TGTGCCAGCACCACACAGGGGGCAAATGGCTACACCTTC. Translation gives CASTTQGANGYTF.

This clone was observed once. The CDR3 is CASSDWTARNQPQHF. Written as DNA, the CDR3 is TGTGCCAGCAGCGACTGGACAGCCAGGAATCAGCCCCAGCATTTT. The chain joins TRBV21-1 to TRBJ1-5; the table's D call of TRBD1 was not tested on the DNA. TRBV21-1 is listed as a pseudogene. The CDR3 contains 15 residues.

In nucleotides, the CDR3 is TGTGCCAGCAGTTATCGACAGGGTAGCTCCTATAATTCACCCCTCCACTTT. Translation gives CASSYRQGSSYNSPLHF. This chain connects TRBV27 to TRBJ1-6; TRBD1 matches at 7 bases. CDR3 length: 17 amino acids. Germline CDR1 MNHEY, CDR2 SMNVEV (reference sequence). The V gene end was trimmed by 4 bases and the J gene end by 0 bases; junction bases not matched to a gene: 6.

The chain combines TRBV10-2 with TRBJ1-4; D call uncertain. Between the trimmed V and J ends, which lost 7 bases and 0 bases, there was a span of 12 bases. Germline lookup yields CDR1 WSHSY and CDR2 SAAADI. The CDR3 spans 15 residues. The CDR3 DNA reads TGCGCCAGCAAGGAGGACCCAGCAACTAATGAAAAACTGTTTTTT. This translates into CASKEDPATNEKLFF.

This chain's CDR3 is CASSTSRGGSYEQYF. The CDR3 bases are TGTGCCAGCAGTACCTCGAGAGGGGGCTCCTACGAGCAGTACTTC. The V call is TRBV6-5, the J call TRBJ2-7, with a tentative D call TRBD1 (6 bases). The ends were cut back, 5 bases at V and 0 bases at J, with 14 bases in the middle. Germline CDR1 MNHEY, CDR2 SVGAGI. This CDR3 region has 15 residues.

Points on this clone: Other DNA sequences from this sample encode an identical CDR3 as well. This chain links TRBV27 with TRBJ1-2; D remains unclear. V was cut by 8 bases and J by 2 bases, with 9 bases left in between. Germline CDR1 is MNHEY and CDR2 is SMNVEV (reference sequence). The CDR3 is 12 amino acids. The CDR3 nucleotides are TGTGCCAGCTCCGGTACCAACTATGGCTACACCTTC. Its protein is CASSGTNYGYTF.

This chain connects TRBV5-5 to TRBJ1-2; a weak D match, TRBD1 (6 bases). This CDR3 is 15 amino acids long. Per the germline V gene, CDR1 is SGHKS and CDR2 is YYEKEE (reference sequence). Deletions cut 5 bases from V and 0 bases from J, with 14 bases between. CDR3 residues: CASRQGQRTNYGYTF. DNA of the CDR3: TGTGCCAGCAGACAAGGACAGAGAACTAACTATGGCTACACCTTC.

The chain combines TRBV7-3 with TRBJ1-2, with D perhaps matching TRBD1 (5 bases). The CDR3 contains 14 residues. CDR1 is SGHTA and CDR2 is FQGTGA in the germline V gene. Deletions cut 4 bases from V and 3 bases from J, with 12 bases between. The CDR3 nucleotides read TGTGCCAGCAGCTCGGGGGTAGGAGACTATGGCTACACCTTC. This codes for CASSSGVGDYGYTF. Filled out from reference TRBV7-3 and TRBJ1-2, the complete variable domain reads GAGVSQTPSNKVTEKGKYVELRCDPISGHTALYWYRQSLGQGPEFLIYFQGTGAADDSGLPNDRFFAVRPEGSVSTLKIQRTERGDSAVYLCASSSGVGDYGYTFGSGTRLTVV.

The rearrangement joins TRBV10-3 to TRBJ1-1; no clear D. The germline V and J ends were trimmed by 11 bases and 2 bases, with 21 bases remaining between them. The CDR3 runs to 15 residues. CDR1 is ENHRY, CDR2 SYGVKD, per germline. CDR3 bases: TGTGCCTCGGCCCCAGTTATTGGGCTAAACACTGAAGCTTTCTTT. Protein: CASAPVIGLNTEAFF.

This clone was observed a single time. The V gene is TRBV21-1, the J gene TRBJ2-3; the DNA was not compared with TRBD1, the D call given in the table. TRBV21-1 is a pseudogene locus. The CDR3 consists of 16 residues. The CDR3 spells CASSAATGTSTDTQYF. The DNA of the CDR3 is TGTGCCAGCAGCGCGGCGACAGGGACAAGCACAGATACGCAGTATTTT.

The chain has TRBV7-6 and TRBJ1-1, with 8 bases lining up with TRBD1. V gave up 6 bases and J gave up 4 bases; unmatched junction bases: 7. This CDR3 spans 14 amino acids. In germline, CDR1 is SGHVS, CDR2 FNYEAQ. The CDR3: CASSSDRGATEAFF. CDR3 nucleotides: TGTGCCAGCAGTTCCGACAGGGGTGCCACTGAAGCTTTCTTT. The entire variable domain, with the rest obtained from reference TRBV7-6 and TRBJ1-1, is as follows: GAGVSQSPRYKVTKRGQDVALRCDPISGHVSLYWYRQALGQGPEFLTYFNYEAQQDKSGLPNDRFSAERPEGSISTLTIQRTEQRDSAMYRCASSSDRGATEAFFGQGTRLTVV.

The gene calls are TRBV19 and TRBJ1-5, with D tentatively TRBD1 (6 bases). The CDR3 loop spans 15 amino acids. CDR1 and CDR2 (germline): LNHDA, SQIVND (reference sequence). Trimming removed 6 bases at V and 7 bases at J, with 19 bases between. CDR3 DNA: TGTGCCAGTAGAACAGGGTTGTTGGGTGGGCAGCCCCAGCATTTT. It encodes CASRTGLLGGQPQHF.